These T cell receptor beta chains were read from a single sample in a study of shared clonotypes between healthy human individuals. Only in-frame clones appear in the TCRdb table, and some are missing; sequencing was by immunoSEQ multiplex PCR. The sample contains about 490,000 clones, around 73% of which appear only once. The sample comprised PBMCs. All receptors come from a woman aged 40-49 years in good health. Some clones in this sample may be carry-over from other donors' samples. Both conserved end residues are part of each CDR3. The D gene is left open where the match is weak. Clone size is not always given. Where it is, it says once, few, many or a class for expanded clones.

abundance: .; v_gene: TRBV7-6; j_gene: TRBJ2-5; d_gene: TRBD1; CDR3aa: CASSFGTGLWETQYF; CDR3nt: TGTGCCAGCAGCTTCGGGACAGGGCTTTGGGAGACCCAGTACTTC
abundance: .; v_gene: TRBV10-3; j_gene: TRBJ2-7; d_gene: .; CDR3aa: CAISTGTETIYEQYF; CDR3nt: TGTGCCATCAGCACCGGGACGGAGACCATTTACGAGCAGTACTTC
abundance: .; v_gene: TRBV6-6; j_gene: TRBJ2-1; d_gene: .; CDR3aa: CASSYRRGDEQFF; CDR3nt: TGTGCCAGCAGTTACCGCAGGGGGGATGAGCAGTTCTTC
abundance: .; v_gene: TRBV5-1; j_gene: TRBJ2-6; d_gene: TRBD1; CDR3aa: CASSLAGTGAPSPGANVLTF; CDR3nt: TGCGCCAGCAGCTTGGCCGGGACAGGGGCACCCAGCCCTGGGGCCAACGTCCTGACTTTC
abundance: .; v_gene: TRBV9; j_gene: TRBJ1-1; d_gene: .; CDR3aa: CASSTDLNTEAFF; CDR3nt: TGTGCCAGCAGCACCGACCTGAACACTGAAGCTTTCTTT
abundance: .; v_gene: TRBV5-1; j_gene: TRBJ2-5; d_gene: TRBD2; CDR3aa: CATSTSGNQETQYF; CDR3nt: TGCGCCACCTCGACTAGCGGTAATCAAGAGACCCAGTACTTC
abundance: .; v_gene: TRBV19; j_gene: TRBJ2-7; d_gene: TRBD2; CDR3aa: CASSSRGRAYEQYF; CDR3nt: TGTGCCAGTAGTTCCCGGGGGAGGGCCTACGAGCAGTACTTC
abundance: .; v_gene: TRBV27; j_gene: TRBJ2-1; d_gene: TRBD2; CDR3aa: CASSLYSGGDNEQFF; CDR3nt: TGTGCCAGCAGTTTATATAGCGGGGGGGACAATGAGCAGTTCTTC
abundance: many; v_gene: TRBV9; j_gene: TRBJ1-2; d_gene: TRBD1; CDR3aa: CASSETGGNYGYTF; CDR3nt: TGTGCCAGCAGCGAGACAGGGGGCAACTATGGCTACACCTTC
abundance: .; v_gene: TRBV14; j_gene: TRBJ2-1; d_gene: .; CDR3aa: CASSLLHGGEQFF; CDR3nt: TGTGCCAGCAGCCTTCTCCATGGGGGTGAGCAGTTCTTC
abundance: .; v_gene: TRBV18; j_gene: TRBJ2-7; d_gene: .; CDR3aa: CASSQGVVGISYEQYF; CDR3nt: TGTGCCAGCTCCCAGGGAGTGGTAGGGATCTCCTACGAGCAGTACTTC
abundance: .; v_gene: TRBV6-5; j_gene: TRBJ1-5; d_gene: .; CDR3aa: CASSYSGGPQHF; CDR3nt: TGTGCCAGCAGTTACTCCGGGGGGCCCCAGCATTTT
abundance: .; v_gene: TRBV2; j_gene: TRBJ2-2; d_gene: TRBD2; CDR3aa: CASSPLAAETGELFF; CDR3nt: TGTGCCAGCAGTCCTCTAGCGGCCGAGACCGGGGAGCTGTTTTTT
abundance: .; v_gene: TRBV5-1; j_gene: TRBJ2-1; d_gene: .; CDR3aa: CASSPGTESYNEQFF; CDR3nt: TGCGCCAGCAGCCCCGGGACCGAATCCTACAATGAGCAGTTCTTC
abundance: .; v_gene: TRBV30; j_gene: TRBJ2-3; d_gene: .; CDR3aa: CAWTNPQVGPDTQYF; CDR3nt: TGTGCCTGGACCAATCCCCAGGTTGGCCCAGATACGCAGTATTTT
abundance: few; v_gene: TRBV7-9; j_gene: TRBJ2-1; d_gene: .; CDR3aa: CASSLLGYNEQFF; CDR3nt: TGTGCCAGCAGCTTGCTAGGTTACAATGAGCAGTTCTTC
abundance: .; v_gene: TRBV11-3; j_gene: TRBJ2-1; d_gene: TRBD2; CDR3aa: CASSARSSGPYNEQFF; CDR3nt: TGTGCCAGCAGCGCCAGATCTAGCGGACCGTACAATGAGCAGTTCTTC
abundance: .; v_gene: TRBV15; j_gene: TRBJ1-5; d_gene: .; CDR3aa: CATSRPGRNQPQHF; CDR3nt: TGTGCCACCAGCAGACCGGGACGCAATCAGCCCCAGCATTTT
abundance: .; v_gene: TRBV15; j_gene: TRBJ2-5; d_gene: TRBD1; CDR3aa: CATSPDRGRETQYF; CDR3nt: TGTGCCACCAGCCCGGACAGGGGCCGGGAGACCCAGTACTTC
abundance: .; v_gene: TRBV7-9; j_gene: TRBJ2-2; d_gene: .; CDR3aa: CASSGRLGRNTGELFF; CDR3nt: TGTGCCAGCAGCGGACGCTTGGGACGAAACACCGGGGAGCTGTTTTTT
abundance: many; v_gene: TRBV29-1; j_gene: TRBJ2-7; d_gene: .; CDR3aa: CSVEEGSSYEQYF; CDR3nt: TGCAGCGTTGAGGAGGGTAGCTCCTACGAGCAGTACTTC
abundance: .; v_gene: TRBV10-3; j_gene: TRBJ1-4; d_gene: .; CDR3aa: CAISEGRGTNEKLFF; CDR3nt: TGTGCCATCAGTGAGGGGAGGGGAACTAATGAAAAACTGTTTTTT
abundance: .; v_gene: TRBV7-9; j_gene: TRBJ2-2; d_gene: .; CDR3aa: CASSPFGAANTGELFF; CDR3nt: TGTGCCAGCAGCCCCTTTGGGGCAGCTAACACCGGGGAGCTGTTTTTT
abundance: .; v_gene: TRBV19; j_gene: TRBJ2-5; d_gene: TRBD1; CDR3aa: CASSGTAAQETQYF; CDR3nt: TGTGCCAGTAGTGGGACAGCAGCCCAAGAGACCCAGTACTTC
abundance: medium-sized; v_gene: TRBV7-9; j_gene: TRBJ2-7; d_gene: .; CDR3aa: CASSLVGTSYEQYF; CDR3nt: TGTGCCAGCAGCTTAGTAGGGACCAGCTACGAGCAGTACTTC
abundance: .; v_gene: TRBV7-2; j_gene: TRBJ2-7; d_gene: .; CDR3aa: CASSLRSGIHEQYF; CDR3nt: TGTGCCAGCAGCTTGCGGTCAGGAATCCACGAGCAGTACTTC
abundance: .; v_gene: TRBV10-3; j_gene: TRBJ2-1; d_gene: .; CDR3aa: CAINGRQDNSYNEQFF; CDR3nt: TGTGCCATCAATGGACGACAGGACAATTCCTACAATGAGCAGTTCTTC
abundance: .; v_gene: TRBV28; j_gene: TRBJ2-5; d_gene: TRBD1; CDR3aa: CASSFPGQQETQYF; CDR3nt: TGTGCCAGCAGTTTCCCGGGACAGCAAGAGACCCAGTACTTC
abundance: .; v_gene: TRBV30; j_gene: TRBJ2-1; d_gene: .; CDR3aa: CVLGAPADNEQFF; CDR3nt: TGTGTCCTTGGGGCTCCGGCGGACAATGAGCAGTTCTTC
abundance: .; v_gene: TRBV7-7; j_gene: TRBJ2-1; d_gene: .; CDR3aa: CASRAEQFF; CDR3nt: TGTGCCAGCAGGGCGGAGCAGTTCTTC
abundance: .; v_gene: TRBV6-1; j_gene: TRBJ2-2; d_gene: TRBD2; CDR3aa: CASSVLAGRSTGELFF; CDR3nt: TGTGCCAGCAGTGTACTAGCGGGACGGTCCACCGGGGAGCTGTTTTTT
abundance: .; v_gene: TRBV11-2; j_gene: TRBJ1-2; d_gene: TRBD1; CDR3aa: CASSWSQGANGYTF; CDR3nt: TGTGCCAGCAGCTGGTCACAGGGGGCAAATGGCTACACCTTC
abundance: .; v_gene: TRBV11-3; j_gene: TRBJ1-1; d_gene: .; CDR3aa: CASSLMENTEAFF; CDR3nt: TGTGCCAGCAGCTTAATGGAGAACACTGAAGCTTTCTTT
abundance: .; v_gene: TRBV12-1; j_gene: TRBJ2-7; d_gene: .; CDR3aa: CASSQPGGEQYF; CDR3nt: TGTGCCAGCTCCCAGCCCGGGGGCGAGCAGTACTTC
abundance: few; v_gene: TRBV18; j_gene: TRBJ1-5; d_gene: TRBD1; CDR3aa: CASSPPTRTGVYF; CDR3nt: TGTGCCAGCTCACCCCCCACCCGGACAGGGGTTTATTTT
abundance: .; v_gene: TRBV9; j_gene: TRBJ1-4; d_gene: .; CDR3aa: CASSTDSYNEKLFF; CDR3nt: TGTGCCAGCAGTACAGACAGTTATAATGAAAAACTGTTTTTT
abundance: .; v_gene: TRBV2; j_gene: TRBJ2-2; d_gene: TRBD2; CDR3aa: CASRIAGGPGGELFF; CDR3nt: TGTGCCAGCAGGATAGCGGGAGGGCCTGGCGGGGAGCTGTTTTTT
abundance: few; v_gene: TRBV7-2; j_gene: TRBJ2-7; d_gene: TRBD2; CDR3aa: CASSPGGFPNEQYF; CDR3nt: TGTGCCAGCAGCCCCGGGGGGTTCCCCAACGAGCAGTACTTC
abundance: .; v_gene: TRBV14; j_gene: TRBJ2-1; d_gene: TRBD2; CDR3aa: CASSQETAASGSVNEQFF; CDR3nt: TGTGCCAGCAGCCAAGAAACGGCGGCTAGCGGGAGTGTCAATGAGCAGTTCTTC
abundance: .; v_gene: TRBV11-2; j_gene: TRBJ2-7; d_gene: TRBD2; CDR3aa: CASSLYWREGQVEQYF; CDR3nt: TGTGCCAGCAGCTTATATTGGAGGGAGGGCCAGGTGGAGCAGTACTTC
abundance: .; v_gene: TRBV15; j_gene: TRBJ1-1; d_gene: .; CDR3aa: CATSRDSTNTEAFF; CDR3nt: TGTGCCACCAGCAGAGATTCAACGAACACTGAAGCTTTCTTT
abundance: once; v_gene: TRBV7-6; j_gene: TRBJ2-3; d_gene: .; CDR3aa: CASSFPSTDTQYF; CDR3nt: TGTGCCAGCAGCTTCCCTAGCACAGATACGCAGTATTTT
abundance: .; v_gene: TRBV20-1; j_gene: TRBJ2-5; d_gene: .; CDR3aa: CSAIVGETQYF; CDR3nt: TGCAGTGCTATTGTAGGAGAGACCCAGTACTTC
abundance: .; v_gene: TRBV5-5; j_gene: TRBJ2-1; d_gene: TRBD1; CDR3aa: CASSGGTGSSYNEQFF; CDR3nt: TGTGCCAGCAGCGGCGGGACAGGCAGCTCCTACAATGAGCAGTTCTTC
abundance: .; v_gene: TRBV7-2; j_gene: TRBJ2-3; d_gene: TRBD1; CDR3aa: CASSSRGTDTQYF; CDR3nt: TGTGCCAGCAGCTCCAGGGGGACAGATACGCAGTATTTT
abundance: .; v_gene: TRBV2; j_gene: TRBJ1-5; d_gene: TRBD1; CDR3aa: CASSEGQAGNQPQHF; CDR3nt: TGTGCCAGCAGTGAGGGACAGGCCGGTAATCAGCCCCAGCATTTT
abundance: once; v_gene: TRBV7-8; j_gene: TRBJ1-3; d_gene: TRBD1; CDR3aa: CASTKSGQGPGNTIYF; CDR3nt: TGTGCCAGCACCAAATCAGGACAGGGACCTGGAAACACCATATATTTT
abundance: .; v_gene: TRBV7-9; j_gene: TRBJ2-7; d_gene: .; CDR3aa: CASSQLGDKTYEQYF; CDR3nt: TGTGCCAGCAGCCAGTTGGGGGACAAGACCTACGAGCAGTACTTC
abundance: once; v_gene: TRBV2; j_gene: TRBJ2-7; d_gene: .; CDR3aa: CASSEEASSYEQYF; CDR3nt: TGTGCCAGCAGTGAGGAGGCGAGCTCCTACGAGCAGTACTTC
abundance: .; v_gene: TRBV5-4; j_gene: TRBJ1-1; d_gene: .; CDR3aa: CASSLDATSITEAFF; CDR3nt: TGTGCCAGCAGCCTGGACGCCACCTCGATCACTGAAGCTTTCTTT
abundance: .; v_gene: TRBV5-4; j_gene: TRBJ2-5; d_gene: TRBD1; CDR3aa: CASSLDRGPGETQYF; CDR3nt: TGTGCCAGCAGCTTGGACAGGGGGCCGGGTGAGACCCAGTACTTC
abundance: .; v_gene: TRBV5-5; j_gene: TRBJ2-7; d_gene: .; CDR3aa: CASSLVQGLPSYEQYF; CDR3nt: TGTGCCAGCAGCTTGGTTCAGGGATTACCCTCCTACGAGCAGTACTTC
abundance: .; v_gene: TRBV2; j_gene: TRBJ2-5; d_gene: .; CDR3aa: CASSRGAAQETQYF; CDR3nt: TGTGCCAGCAGTCGAGGGGCGGCCCAAGAGACCCAGTACTTC
abundance: .; v_gene: TRBV7-7; j_gene: TRBJ2-5; d_gene: TRBD2; CDR3aa: CASSTRLAGETQYF; CDR3nt: TGTGCTAGCAGCACACGACTAGCGGGAGAGACCCAGTACTTC
abundance: .; v_gene: TRBV18; j_gene: TRBJ2-7; d_gene: .; CDR3aa: CASSGQGLRGEQYF; CDR3nt: TGTGCCAGCTCCGGGCAGGGATTACGTGGCGAGCAGTACTTC
abundance: .; v_gene: TRBV2; j_gene: TRBJ1-1; d_gene: .; CDR3aa: CASSELGAFF; CDR3nt: TGTGCCAGCAGTGAATTGGGGGCTTTCTTT
abundance: .; v_gene: TRBV29-1; j_gene: TRBJ2-5; d_gene: .; CDR3aa: CSLLTSQTQYF; CDR3nt: TGCAGCTTGTTGACAAGCCAGACCCAGTACTTC